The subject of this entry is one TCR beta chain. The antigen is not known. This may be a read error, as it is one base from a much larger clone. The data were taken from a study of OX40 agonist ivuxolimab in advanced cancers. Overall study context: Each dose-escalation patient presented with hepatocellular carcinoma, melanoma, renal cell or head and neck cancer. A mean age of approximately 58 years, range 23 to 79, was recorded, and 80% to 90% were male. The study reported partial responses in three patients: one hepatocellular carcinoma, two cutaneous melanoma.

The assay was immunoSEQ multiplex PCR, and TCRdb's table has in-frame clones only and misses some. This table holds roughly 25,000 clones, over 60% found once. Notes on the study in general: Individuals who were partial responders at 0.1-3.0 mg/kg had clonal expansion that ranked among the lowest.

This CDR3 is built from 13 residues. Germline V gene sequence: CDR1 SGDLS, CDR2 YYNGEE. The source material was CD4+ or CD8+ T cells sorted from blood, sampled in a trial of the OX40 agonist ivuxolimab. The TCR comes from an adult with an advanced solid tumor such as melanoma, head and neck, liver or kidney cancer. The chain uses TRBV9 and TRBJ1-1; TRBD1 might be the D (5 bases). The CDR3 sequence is CASNVAVTDEAFF. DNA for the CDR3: TGTGCCAGCAACGTAGCCGTGACAGATGAAGCTTTCTTT. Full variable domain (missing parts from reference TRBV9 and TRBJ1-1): DSGVTQTPKHLITATGQRVTLRCSPRSGDLSVYWYQQSLDQGLQFLIQYYNGEERAKGNILERFSAQQFPDLHSELNLSSLELGDSALYFCASNVAVTDEAFFGQGTRLTVV.